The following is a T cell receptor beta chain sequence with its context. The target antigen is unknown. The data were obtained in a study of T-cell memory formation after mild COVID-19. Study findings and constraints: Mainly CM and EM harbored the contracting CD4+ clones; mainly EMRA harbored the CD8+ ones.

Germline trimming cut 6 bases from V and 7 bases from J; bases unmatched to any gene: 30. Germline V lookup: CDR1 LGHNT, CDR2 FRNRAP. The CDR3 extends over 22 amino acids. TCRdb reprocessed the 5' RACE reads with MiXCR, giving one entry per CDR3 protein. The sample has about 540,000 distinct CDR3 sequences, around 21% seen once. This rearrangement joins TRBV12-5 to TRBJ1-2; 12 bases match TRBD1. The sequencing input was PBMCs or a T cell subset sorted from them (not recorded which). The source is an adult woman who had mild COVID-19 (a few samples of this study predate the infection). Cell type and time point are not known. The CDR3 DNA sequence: TGTGCTAGTGGCCTCATAAAGGTTCCGGACATTGTGGGGACAGGGGGCGTTGGTGGCTACACCTTC. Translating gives CASGLIKVPDIVGTGGVGGYTF. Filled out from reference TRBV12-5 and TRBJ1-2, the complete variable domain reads DARVTQTPRHKVTEMGQEVTMRCQPILGHNTVFWYRQTMMQGLELLAYFRNRAPLDDSGMPKDRFSAEMPDATLATLKIQPSEPRDSAVYFCASGLIKVPDIVGTGGVGGYTFGSGTRLTVV.